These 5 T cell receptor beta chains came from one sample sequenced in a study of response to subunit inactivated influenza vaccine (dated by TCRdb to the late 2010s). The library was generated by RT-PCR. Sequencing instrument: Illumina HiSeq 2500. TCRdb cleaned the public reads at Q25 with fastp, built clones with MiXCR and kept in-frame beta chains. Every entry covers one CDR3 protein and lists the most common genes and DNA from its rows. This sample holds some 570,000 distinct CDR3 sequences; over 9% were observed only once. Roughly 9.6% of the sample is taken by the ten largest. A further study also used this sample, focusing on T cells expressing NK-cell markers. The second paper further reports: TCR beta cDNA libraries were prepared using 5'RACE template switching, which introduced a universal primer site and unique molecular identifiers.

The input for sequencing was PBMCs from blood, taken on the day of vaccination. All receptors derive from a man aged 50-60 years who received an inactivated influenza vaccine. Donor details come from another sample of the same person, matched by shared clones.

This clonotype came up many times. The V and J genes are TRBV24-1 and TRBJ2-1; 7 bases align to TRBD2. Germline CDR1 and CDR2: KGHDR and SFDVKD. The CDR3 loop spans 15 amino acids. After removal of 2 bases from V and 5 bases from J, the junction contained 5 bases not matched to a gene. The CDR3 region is CATSDSSGIHNEQFF. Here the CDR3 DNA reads TGTGCCACCAGTGATTCCAGCGGGATACACAATGAGCAGTTCTTC.

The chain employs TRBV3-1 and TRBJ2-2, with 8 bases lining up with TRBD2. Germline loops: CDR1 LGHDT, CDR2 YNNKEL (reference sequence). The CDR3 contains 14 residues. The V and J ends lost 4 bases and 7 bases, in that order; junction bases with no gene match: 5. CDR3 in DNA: TGTGCCAGCAGCCGGGGACTAGTCGGCGGGGAGCTGTTTTTT. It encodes CASSRGLVGGELFF.

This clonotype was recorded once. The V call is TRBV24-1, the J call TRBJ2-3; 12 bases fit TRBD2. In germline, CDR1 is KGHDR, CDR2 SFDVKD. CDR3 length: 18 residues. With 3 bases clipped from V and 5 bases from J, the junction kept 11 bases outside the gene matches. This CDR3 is CATSDQGSSGGARDTQYF. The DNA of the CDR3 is TGTGCCACCAGTGATCAGGGCTCTAGCGGGGGGGCCAGAGATACGCAGTATTTT.

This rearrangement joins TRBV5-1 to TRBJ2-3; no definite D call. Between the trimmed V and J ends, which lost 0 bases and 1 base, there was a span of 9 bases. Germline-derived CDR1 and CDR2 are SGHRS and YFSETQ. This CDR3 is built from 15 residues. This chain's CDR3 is CASSLVPTGTDTQYF. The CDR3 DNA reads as TGCGCCAGCAGCTTGGTTCCCACTGGCACAGATACGCAGTATTTT. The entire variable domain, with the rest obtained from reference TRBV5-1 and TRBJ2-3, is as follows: KAGVTQTPRYLIKTRGQQVTLSCSPISGHRSVSWYQQTPGQGLQFLFEYFSETQRNKGNFPGRFSGRQFSNSRSEMNVSTLELGDSALYLCASSLVPTGTDTQYFGPGTRLTVL.

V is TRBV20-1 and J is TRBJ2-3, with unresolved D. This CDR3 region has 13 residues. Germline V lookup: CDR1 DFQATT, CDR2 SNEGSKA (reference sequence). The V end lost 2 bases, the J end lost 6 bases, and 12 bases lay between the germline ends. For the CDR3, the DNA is TGCAGTGCTAGACCGGCAGCACGGGATACGCAGTATTTT. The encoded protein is CSARPAARDTQYF.